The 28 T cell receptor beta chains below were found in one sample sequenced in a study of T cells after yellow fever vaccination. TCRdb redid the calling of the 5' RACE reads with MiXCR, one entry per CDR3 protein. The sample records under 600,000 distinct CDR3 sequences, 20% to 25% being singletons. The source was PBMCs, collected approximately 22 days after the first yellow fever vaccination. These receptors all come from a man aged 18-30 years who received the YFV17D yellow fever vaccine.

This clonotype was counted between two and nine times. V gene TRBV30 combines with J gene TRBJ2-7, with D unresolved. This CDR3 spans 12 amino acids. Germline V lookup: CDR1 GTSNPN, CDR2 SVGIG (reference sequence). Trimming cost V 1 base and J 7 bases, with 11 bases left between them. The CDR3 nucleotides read TGTGCCTGGAGTGAGTACGGTGCAGAGCAGTACTTC. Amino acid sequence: CAWSEYGAEQYF. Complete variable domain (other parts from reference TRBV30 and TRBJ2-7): SQTIHQWPATLVQPVGSPLSLECTVEGTSNPNLYWYRQAAGRGLQLLFYSVGIGQISSEVPQNLSASRPQDRQFILSSKKLLLSDSGFYLCAWSEYGAEQYFGPGTRLTVT.

The CDR3 reads CASSQGSGGLGETQYF. Here the CDR3 DNA reads TGTGCCAGCAGCCAAGGGTCGGGGGGGCTTGGAGAGACCCAGTACTTC. The J gene is TRBJ2-5, the V gene TRBV3-1, with 8 bases matching TRBD2. V was pared by 1 base and J by 4 bases, with 8 bases of the junction left unmatched. The CDR3 contains 16 residues. Germline V gene lookup returns CDR1 LGHDT and CDR2 YNNKEL (reference sequence).

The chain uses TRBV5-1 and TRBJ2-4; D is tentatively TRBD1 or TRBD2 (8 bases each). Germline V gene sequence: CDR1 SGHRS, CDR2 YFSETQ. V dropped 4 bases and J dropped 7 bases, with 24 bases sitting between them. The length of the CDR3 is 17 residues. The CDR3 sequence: CASSTLAGPGGGNIQYF. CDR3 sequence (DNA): TGCGCCAGCAGCACCCTAGCGGGTCCAGGGGGCGGGAACATTCAGTACTTC.

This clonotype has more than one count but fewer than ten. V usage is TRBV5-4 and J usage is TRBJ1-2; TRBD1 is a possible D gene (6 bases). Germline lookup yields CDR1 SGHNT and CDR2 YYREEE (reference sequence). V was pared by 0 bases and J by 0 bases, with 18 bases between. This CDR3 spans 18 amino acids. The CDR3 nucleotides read TGTGCCAGCAGCTTGGGTGGGGGCAGGGATTCGGCTAACTATGGCTACACCTTC. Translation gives CASSLGGGRDSANYGYTF.

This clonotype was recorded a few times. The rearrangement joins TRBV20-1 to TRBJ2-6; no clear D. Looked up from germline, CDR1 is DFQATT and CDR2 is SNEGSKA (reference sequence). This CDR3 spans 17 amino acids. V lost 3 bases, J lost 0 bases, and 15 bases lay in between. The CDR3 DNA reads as TGCAGTGCTAGGTTGAACCGAGCCCTCTCTGGGGCCAACGTCCTGACTTTC. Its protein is CSARLNRALSGANVLTF.

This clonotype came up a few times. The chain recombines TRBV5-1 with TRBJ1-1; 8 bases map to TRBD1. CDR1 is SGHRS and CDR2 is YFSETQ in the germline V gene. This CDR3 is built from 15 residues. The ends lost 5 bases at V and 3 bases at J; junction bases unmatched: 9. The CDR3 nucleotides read TGCGCCAGCAGAGTACAGACAGGGGCTGACACTGAAGCTTTCTTT. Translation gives CASRVQTGADTEAFF.

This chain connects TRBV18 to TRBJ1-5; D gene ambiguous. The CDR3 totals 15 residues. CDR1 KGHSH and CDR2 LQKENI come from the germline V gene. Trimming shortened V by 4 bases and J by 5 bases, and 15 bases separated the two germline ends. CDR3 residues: CASSQLEGGDQPQHF. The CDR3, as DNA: TGTGCCAGCTCACAACTGGAAGGTGGGGATCAGCCCCAGCATTTT. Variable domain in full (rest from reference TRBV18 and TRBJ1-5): NAGVMQNPRHLVRRRGQEARLRCSPMKGHSHVYWYRQLPEEGLKFMVYLQKENIIDESGMPKERFSAEFPKEGPSILRIQQVVRGDSAAYFCASSQLEGGDQPQHFGDGTRLSIL.

The DNA of the CDR3 is TGCAGTGCTAGAGTCGGACTTATCTACAATGAGCAGTTCTTC. Its protein is CSARVGLIYNEQFF. The V and J genes are TRBV20-1 and TRBJ2-1, with a weak D call TRBD2 (5 bases). The ends were cut back, 1 base at V and 3 bases at J, with 10 bases in the middle. This CDR3 region has 14 residues. Germline V CDR1 and CDR2: DFQATT, SNEGSKA (reference sequence).

The CDR3: CASSPRGAGGNEQFF. In nucleotides, the CDR3 is TGTGCCAGCAGCCCCCGGGGGGCTGGTGGCAATGAGCAGTTCTTC. The chain couples TRBV7-9 to TRBJ2-1, with a possible D match to TRBD2 (7 bases). Trimming took 5 bases from V and 6 from J, leaving 17 bases between them. Per the germline V gene, CDR1 is SEHNR and CDR2 is FQNEAQ (reference sequence). This CDR3 comprises 15 residues.

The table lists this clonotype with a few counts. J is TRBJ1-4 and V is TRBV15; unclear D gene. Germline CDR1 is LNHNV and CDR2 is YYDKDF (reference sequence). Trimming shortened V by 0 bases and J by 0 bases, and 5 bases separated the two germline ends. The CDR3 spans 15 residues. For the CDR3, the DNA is TGTGCCACCAGCAGAGATCGGACAACTAATGAAAAACTGTTTTTT. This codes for CATSRDRTTNEKLFF.

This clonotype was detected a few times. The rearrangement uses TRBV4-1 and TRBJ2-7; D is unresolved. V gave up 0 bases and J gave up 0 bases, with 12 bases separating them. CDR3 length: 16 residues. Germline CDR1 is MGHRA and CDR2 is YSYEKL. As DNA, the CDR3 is TGCGCCAGCAGCCAAGATATCGCAGGTAGCTCCTACGAGCAGTACTTC. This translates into CASSQDIAGSSYEQYF.

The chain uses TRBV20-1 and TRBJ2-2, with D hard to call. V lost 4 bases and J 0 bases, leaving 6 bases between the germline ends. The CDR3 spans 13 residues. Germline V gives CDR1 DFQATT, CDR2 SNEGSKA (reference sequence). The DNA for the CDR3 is TGCAGTGCTACAGCAACGAACACCGGGGAGCTGTTTTTT. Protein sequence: CSATATNTGELFF.

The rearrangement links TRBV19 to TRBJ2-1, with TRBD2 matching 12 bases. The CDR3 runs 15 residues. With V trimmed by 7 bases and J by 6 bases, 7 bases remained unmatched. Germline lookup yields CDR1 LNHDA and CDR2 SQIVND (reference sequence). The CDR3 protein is CASTWGTSGLNEQFF. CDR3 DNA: TGTGCCAGTACATGGGGGACTAGCGGGCTCAATGAGCAGTTCTTC.

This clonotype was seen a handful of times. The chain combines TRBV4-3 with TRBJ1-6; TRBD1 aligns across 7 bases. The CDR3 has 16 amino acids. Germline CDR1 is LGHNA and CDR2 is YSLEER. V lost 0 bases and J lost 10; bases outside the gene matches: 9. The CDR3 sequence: CASSQEGRGRGSPLHF. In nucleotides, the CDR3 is TGCGCCAGCAGCCAAGAAGGGAGGGGGCGCGGATCACCCCTCCACTTT.

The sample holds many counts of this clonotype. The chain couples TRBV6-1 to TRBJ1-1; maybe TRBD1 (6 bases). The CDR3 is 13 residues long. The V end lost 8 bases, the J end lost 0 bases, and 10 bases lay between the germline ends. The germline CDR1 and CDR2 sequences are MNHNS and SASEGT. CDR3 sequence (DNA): TGTGCCAGCGAAACAGGGCTGAACACTGAAGCTTTCTTT. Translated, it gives CASETGLNTEAFF.

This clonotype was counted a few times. The CDR3 loop reads CASSLGSGYEAFF. The CDR3 nucleotides read TGTGCCAGCAGTTTAGGGTCTGGGTATGAAGCTTTCTTT. J is TRBJ1-1 and V is TRBV27; no reliable D call. From germline, CDR1 is MNHEY and CDR2 SMNVEV (reference sequence). This CDR3 comprises 13 residues. Trimming pared 2 bases from V and 7 bases from J, leaving 11 bases between.

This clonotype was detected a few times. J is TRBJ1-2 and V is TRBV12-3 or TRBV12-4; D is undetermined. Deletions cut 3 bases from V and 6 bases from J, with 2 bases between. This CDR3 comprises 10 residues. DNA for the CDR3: TGTGCCAGCAGTTTTAATGGCTACACCTTC. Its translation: CASSFNGYTF.

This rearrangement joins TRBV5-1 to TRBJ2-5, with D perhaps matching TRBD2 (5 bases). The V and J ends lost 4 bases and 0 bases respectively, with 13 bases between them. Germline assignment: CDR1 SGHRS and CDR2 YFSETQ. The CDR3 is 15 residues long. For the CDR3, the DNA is TGCGCCAGCAGCCCCGGGGTTGTGTACCAAGAGACCCAGTACTTC. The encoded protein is CASSPGVVYQETQYF.

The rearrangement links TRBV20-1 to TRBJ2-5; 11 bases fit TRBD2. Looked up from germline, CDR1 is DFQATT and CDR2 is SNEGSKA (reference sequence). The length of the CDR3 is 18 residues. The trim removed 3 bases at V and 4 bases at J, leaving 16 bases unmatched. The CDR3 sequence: CSASGSASGGNRVETQYF. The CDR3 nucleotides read TGCAGTGCTAGCGGGTCGGCTAGCGGGGGGAATCGGGTAGAGACCCAGTACTTC.

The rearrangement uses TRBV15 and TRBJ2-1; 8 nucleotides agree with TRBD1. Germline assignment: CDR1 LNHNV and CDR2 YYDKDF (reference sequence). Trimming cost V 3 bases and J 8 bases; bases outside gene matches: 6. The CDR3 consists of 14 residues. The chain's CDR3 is CATSRPGGTDEQFF. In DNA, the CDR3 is TGTGCCACCAGCAGGCCAGGGGGCACGGATGAGCAGTTCTTC.

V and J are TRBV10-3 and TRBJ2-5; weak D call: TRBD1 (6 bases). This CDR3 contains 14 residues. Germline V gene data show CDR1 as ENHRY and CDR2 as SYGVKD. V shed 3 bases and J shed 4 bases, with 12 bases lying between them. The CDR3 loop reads CAISDTGHPETQYF. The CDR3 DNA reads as TGTGCCATCAGTGACACAGGGCATCCAGAGACCCAGTACTTC.

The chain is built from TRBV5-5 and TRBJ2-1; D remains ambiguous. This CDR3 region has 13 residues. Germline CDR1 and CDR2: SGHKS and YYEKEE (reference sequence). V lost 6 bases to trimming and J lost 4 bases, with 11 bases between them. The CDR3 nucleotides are TGTGCCAGCACCCTGACTGCTTACAATGAGCAGTTCTTC. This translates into CASTLTAYNEQFF.

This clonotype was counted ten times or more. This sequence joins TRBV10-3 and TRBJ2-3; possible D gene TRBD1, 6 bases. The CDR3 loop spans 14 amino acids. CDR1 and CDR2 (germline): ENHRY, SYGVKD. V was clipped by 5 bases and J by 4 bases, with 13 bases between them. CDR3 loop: CAISLGQRSDTQYF. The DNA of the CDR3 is TGTGCCATCAGTTTAGGACAGCGGTCAGATACGCAGTATTTT.

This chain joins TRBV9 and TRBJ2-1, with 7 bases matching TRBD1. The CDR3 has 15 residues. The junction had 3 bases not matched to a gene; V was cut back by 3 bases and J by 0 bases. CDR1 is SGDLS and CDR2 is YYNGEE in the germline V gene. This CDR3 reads CASSGRDSSYNEQFF. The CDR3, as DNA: TGTGCCAGCAGCGGACGGGACAGCTCCTACAATGAGCAGTTCTTC.

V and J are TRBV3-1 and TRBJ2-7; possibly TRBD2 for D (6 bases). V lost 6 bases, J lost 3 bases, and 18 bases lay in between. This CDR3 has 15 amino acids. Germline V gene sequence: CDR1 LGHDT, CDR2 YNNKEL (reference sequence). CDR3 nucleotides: TGTGCCAGCAGGCAGATGCTGGGGGGTGTCTACGAGCAGTACTTC. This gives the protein CASRQMLGGVYEQYF.

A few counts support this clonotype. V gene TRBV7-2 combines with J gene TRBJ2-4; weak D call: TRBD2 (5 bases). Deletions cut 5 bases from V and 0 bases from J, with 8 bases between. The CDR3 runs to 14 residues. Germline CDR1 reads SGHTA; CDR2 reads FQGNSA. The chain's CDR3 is CASSAGLAKNIQYF. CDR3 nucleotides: TGTGCCAGCAGCGCCGGACTAGCCAAAAACATTCAGTACTTC.

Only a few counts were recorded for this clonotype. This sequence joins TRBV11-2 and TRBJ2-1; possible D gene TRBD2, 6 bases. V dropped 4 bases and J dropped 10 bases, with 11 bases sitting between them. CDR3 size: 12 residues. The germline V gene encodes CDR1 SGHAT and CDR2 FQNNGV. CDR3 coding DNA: TGTGCCAGCAGCTCTGGAGGGATCGAGCAGTTCTTC. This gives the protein CASSSGGIEQFF.

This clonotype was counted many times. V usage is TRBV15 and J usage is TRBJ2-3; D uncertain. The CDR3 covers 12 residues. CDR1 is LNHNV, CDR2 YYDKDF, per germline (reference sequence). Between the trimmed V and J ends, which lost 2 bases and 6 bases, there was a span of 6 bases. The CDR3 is CATSRPGDTQYF. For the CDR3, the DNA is TGTGCCACCAGCAGACCCGGGGATACGCAGTATTTT.